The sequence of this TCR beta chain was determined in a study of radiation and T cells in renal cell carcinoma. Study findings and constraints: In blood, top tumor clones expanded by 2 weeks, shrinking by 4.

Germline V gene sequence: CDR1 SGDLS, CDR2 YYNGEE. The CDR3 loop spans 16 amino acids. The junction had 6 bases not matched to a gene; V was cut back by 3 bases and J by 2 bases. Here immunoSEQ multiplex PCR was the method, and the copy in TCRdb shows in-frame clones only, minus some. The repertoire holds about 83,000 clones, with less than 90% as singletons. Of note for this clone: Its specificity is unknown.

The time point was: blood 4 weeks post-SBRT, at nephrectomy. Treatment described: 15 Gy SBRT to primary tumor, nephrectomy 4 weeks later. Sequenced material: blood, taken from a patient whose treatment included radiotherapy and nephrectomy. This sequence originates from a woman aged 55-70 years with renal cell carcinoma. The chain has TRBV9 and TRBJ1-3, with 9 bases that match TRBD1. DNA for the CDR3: TGTGCCAGCAGCGCCGGACAGGGGCTCGCTGGAAACACCATATATTTT. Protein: CASSAGQGLAGNTIYF.